Described below is a single TCR beta chain sequence and its context. Its antigen is currently unknown. These data come from a study of shared clonotypes between healthy human individuals. Some clones are missing from TCRdb's copy, which holds only in-frame ones; the method was immunoSEQ multiplex PCR. The data show about 650,000 clones, with roughly 95% seen just once and 0.11% held by the top ten. Per the germline V gene, CDR1 is SGHDN and CDR2 is FVKESK. V shed 5 bases and J shed 4 bases, with 17 bases lying between them. This CDR3 has 15 amino acids. Findings and limits, study-wide: Sequencing depth was expected to affect clonotype sharing among donors.

Only CD45RO-negative cells positively selected for CCR7 counted as naive CD8 cells, so terminally differentiated effector memory CD45RA+ cells were excluded. The source of this sequence is a woman under 40 in good health. The V and J genes are TRBV14 and TRBJ1-2; D is uncertain. Sequences were obtained from naive CD8+ T cells sorted from blood. CDR3 DNA sequence: TGTGCCAGCAGCTCGGGTCTTTTCACCGGCTATGGCTACACCTTC. Protein: CASSSGLFTGYGYTF.